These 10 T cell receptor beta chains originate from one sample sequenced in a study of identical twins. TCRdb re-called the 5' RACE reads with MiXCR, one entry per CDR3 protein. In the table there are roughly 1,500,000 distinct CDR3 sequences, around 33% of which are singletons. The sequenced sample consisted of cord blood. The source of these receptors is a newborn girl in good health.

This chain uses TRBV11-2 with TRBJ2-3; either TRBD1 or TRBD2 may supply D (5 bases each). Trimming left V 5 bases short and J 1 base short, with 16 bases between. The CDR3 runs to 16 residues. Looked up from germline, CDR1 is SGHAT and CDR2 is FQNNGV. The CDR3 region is CASSPTLVGGTDTQYF. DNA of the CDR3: TGTGCCAGCAGCCCGACCCTGGTGGGGGGCACAGATACGCAGTATTTT.

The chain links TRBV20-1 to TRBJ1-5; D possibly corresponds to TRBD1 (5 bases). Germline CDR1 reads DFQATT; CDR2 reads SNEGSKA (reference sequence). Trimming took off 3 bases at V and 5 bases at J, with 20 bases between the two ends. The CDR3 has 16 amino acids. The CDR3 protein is CSARNLGGGEDQPQHF. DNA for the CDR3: TGCAGTGCTAGGAATCTTGGGGGAGGGGAGGATCAGCCCCAGCATTTT.

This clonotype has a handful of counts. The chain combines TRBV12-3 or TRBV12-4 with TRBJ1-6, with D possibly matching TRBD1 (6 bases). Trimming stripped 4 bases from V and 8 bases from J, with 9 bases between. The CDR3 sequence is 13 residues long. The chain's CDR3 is CASSSRTDSPLHF. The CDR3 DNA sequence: TGTGCCAGCAGTTCGCGGACAGATTCACCCCTCCACTTT.

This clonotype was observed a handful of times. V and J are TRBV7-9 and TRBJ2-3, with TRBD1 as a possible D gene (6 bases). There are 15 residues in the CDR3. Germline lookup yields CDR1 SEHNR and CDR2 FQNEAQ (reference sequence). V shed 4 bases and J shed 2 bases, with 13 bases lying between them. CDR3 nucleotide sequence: TGTGCCAGCAGCTGGGGACAACCCCTCACAGATACGCAGTATTTT. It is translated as CASSWGQPLTDTQYF.

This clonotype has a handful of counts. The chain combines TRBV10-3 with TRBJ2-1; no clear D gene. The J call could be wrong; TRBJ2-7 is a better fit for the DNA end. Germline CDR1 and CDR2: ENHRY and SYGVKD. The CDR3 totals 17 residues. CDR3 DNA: TGTGCCATTAGTCACTTTGCGGATCCCTCCTCCTACAATGAGCAGTACTTC. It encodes CAISHFADPSSYNEQYF.

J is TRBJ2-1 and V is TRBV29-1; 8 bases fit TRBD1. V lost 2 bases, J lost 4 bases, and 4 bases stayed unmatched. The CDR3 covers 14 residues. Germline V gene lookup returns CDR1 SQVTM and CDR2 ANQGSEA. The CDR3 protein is CSVEPRDRYNEQFF. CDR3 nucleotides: TGCAGCGTTGAACCCCGGGACAGGTACAATGAGCAGTTCTTC.

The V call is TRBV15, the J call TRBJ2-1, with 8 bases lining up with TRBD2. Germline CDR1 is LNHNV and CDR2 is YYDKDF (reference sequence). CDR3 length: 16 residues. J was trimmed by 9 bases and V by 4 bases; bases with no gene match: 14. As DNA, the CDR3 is TGTGCCACCAGCAAAGCTCGCCCCGGGACTAGTAGTGAGCAGTTCTTC. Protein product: CATSKARPGTSSEQFF.

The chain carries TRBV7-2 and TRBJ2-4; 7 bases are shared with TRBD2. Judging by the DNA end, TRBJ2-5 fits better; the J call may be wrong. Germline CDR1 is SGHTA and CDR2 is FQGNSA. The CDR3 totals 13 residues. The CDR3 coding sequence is TGTGCCAGCGGGGACTATCCCCAAGAGACCCAGTACTTC. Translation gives CASGDYPQETQYF.

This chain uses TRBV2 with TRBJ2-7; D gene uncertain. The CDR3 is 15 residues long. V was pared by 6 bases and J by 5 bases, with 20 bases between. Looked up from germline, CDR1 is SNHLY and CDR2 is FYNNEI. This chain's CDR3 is CASRDDRERVHEQYF. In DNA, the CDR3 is TGTGCCAGCAGGGATGACCGAGAACGGGTCCACGAGCAGTACTTC.

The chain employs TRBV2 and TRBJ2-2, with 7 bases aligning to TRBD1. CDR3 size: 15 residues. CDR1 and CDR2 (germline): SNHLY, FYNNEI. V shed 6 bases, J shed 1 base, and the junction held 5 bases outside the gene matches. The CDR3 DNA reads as TGTGCCAGCAGACTGGACAGGATGAACACCGGGGAGCTGTTTTTT. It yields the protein CASRLDRMNTGELFF.